This TCR beta chain derives from a study of blood T cell repertoires in COVID-19. While infection was still active, Seattle patients were enrolled and then followed longitudinally. The repertoire was sequenced with immunoSEQ multiplex PCR; TCRdb's copy has only in-frame clones and lacks some. The data hold about 180,000 clones, with roughly 81% observed a single time. The source is an elderly woman with COVID-19, enrolled during active disease. Sequenced sample: peripheral blood.

The CDR3 DNA follows: TGTGCCAGTAGTATAGAGTCTAGTTCATATCAGTATTTT. As protein: CASSIESSSYQYF. This chain links TRBV19 with TRBJ2-3; D not resolved. Germline V gives CDR1 LNHDA, CDR2 SQIVND (reference sequence). Between the trimmed V and J ends, which lost 0 bases and 12 bases, there was a span of 13 bases. The CDR3 totals 13 residues.